These 32 T cell receptor beta chains share one sample of origin, sequenced in a study of metastatic and nonmetastatic thyroid tumors (dated by TCRdb to 2019 to 2021). No treatment had been received by any patient before thyroid surgery. Receptor amplification or capture employed PCR. Sequencing used an Illumina HiSeq 4000. Starting from the raw public reads, TCRdb applied fastp trimming at Q25, assembled clones with MiXCR and retained in-frame beta chains. The table for this sample lists approximately 28,000 clones; roughly 14% of them were counted only once. About a sixth of the sample belongs to the ten largest clones. Sequenced sample: blood. Receptors originate from a male donor with papillary thyroid cancer or a benign thyroid nodule (not recorded which). Some clones in this sample may be carry-over from other donors' samples.

This clone was counted ten times or more. This sequence joins TRBV2 and TRBJ1-1; D ambiguous. The CDR3 runs 14 residues. CDR1 is SNHLY and CDR2 is FYNNEI in the germline V gene. Trimming pared 4 bases from V and 5 bases from J, leaving 14 bases between. CDR3 DNA: TGTGCCAGCAGTGCGGTCAGTTCGAGGACTGAAGCTTTCTTT. Translated, it gives CASSAVSSRTEAFF. Combining the CDR3 with reference TRBV2 and TRBJ1-1 gives the whole variable domain EPEVTQTPSHQVTQMGQEVILRCVPISNHLYFYWYRQILGQKVEFLVSFYNNEISEKSEIFDDQFSVERPDGSNFTLKIRSTKLEDSAMYFCASSAVSSRTEAFFGQGTRLTVV.

This clone was found many times. This sequence joins TRBV19 and TRBJ1-1; the D gene is possibly TRBD1 (5 bases). The CDR3 has 16 amino acids. Germline CDR1 and CDR2: LNHDA and SQIVND (reference sequence). V lost 3 bases to trimming and J lost 5 bases, with 19 bases between them. Here the CDR3 DNA reads TGTGCCAGTAGTATCGGGACGGAGTTGCGGGGGACTGAAGCTTTCTTT. Translation: CASSIGTELRGTEAFF.

The sample holds many counts of this clone. The chain employs TRBV19 and TRBJ1-6; D is possibly TRBD1 (6 bases). CDR1 is LNHDA and CDR2 is SQIVND in the germline V gene (reference sequence). V lost 2 bases and J lost 6, with 17 bases in between. This CDR3 contains 17 residues. CDR3 protein: CASSIRGHEGGNSPLHF. CDR3 nucleotide sequence: TGTGCCAGTAGTATACGGGGACACGAAGGCGGTAATTCACCCCTCCACTTT. The entire variable domain, with the rest obtained from reference TRBV19 and TRBJ1-6, is as follows: DGGITQSPKYLFRKEGQNVTLSCEQNLNHDAMYWYRQDPGQGLRLIYYSQIVNDFQKGDIAEGYSVSREKKESFPLTVTSAQKNPTAFYLCASSIRGHEGGNSPLHFGNGTRLTVT.

This clone was counted only a few times. The chain recombines TRBV16 with TRBJ1-2, with 7 bases that match TRBD1. Germline CDR1 and CDR2: KGHSY and FQNENV. The CDR3 covers 14 residues. J was trimmed by 8 bases and V by 4 bases; bases with no gene match: 10. CDR3 amino acids: CASSPSLTGYGYTF. The CDR3 DNA is TGTGCCAGCAGCCCTTCTCTGACAGGGTACGGCTACACCTTC.

This clone has a count of ten or more. The genes are TRBV4-2 and TRBJ2-2, with 9 bases matching TRBD1. CDR3 length equals 15 residues. In germline, CDR1 is LGHNA, CDR2 YNFKEQ. V dropped 4 bases and J dropped 3; count of bases not matched to a gene: 3. The CDR3 sequence is CASSPGQGHTGELFF. The CDR3 nucleotides are TGTGCCAGCAGCCCAGGACAGGGGCACACCGGGGAGCTGTTTTTT.

This clone rates as medium-sized. The chain couples TRBV11-3 to TRBJ2-7; no firm D call. CDR3 length equals 13 residues. Per the germline V gene, CDR1 is SGHNT and CDR2 is YENEEA. Trimming took 7 bases from V and 5 from J, leaving 15 bases between them. The CDR3 region has the DNA TGTGCCAGCACGAGAGAACCCCCCCACGAGCAGTACTTC. This translates into CASTREPPHEQYF.

This clone was observed many times. This chain uses TRBV7-9 with TRBJ2-7; 9 nucleotides line up with TRBD1. CDR3 length: 14 residues. V shed 3 bases, J shed 4 bases, and the junction held 4 bases outside the gene matches. The germline gives CDR1 SEHNR, CDR2 FQNEAQ (reference sequence). The CDR3 is CASSFTGGLYEQYF. In nucleotides, the CDR3 is TGTGCCAGCAGCTTTACAGGGGGCCTGTACGAGCAGTACTTC.

The chain recombines TRBV7-2 with TRBJ2-7; 10 bases agree with TRBD1. Unmatched junction bases numbered 7, after V lost 5 bases and J lost 3 bases. CDR1 is SGHTA, CDR2 FQGNSA, per germline. The CDR3 sequence is 15 residues long. The CDR3 reads CASSPTRTGGYEQYF. The CDR3 nucleotides read TGTGCCAGCAGCCCAACCAGGACAGGGGGCTACGAGCAGTACTTC.

This clone came up many times. This rearrangement joins TRBV6-5 to TRBJ1-2; 8 nucleotides match TRBD1. Per the germline V gene, CDR1 is MNHEY and CDR2 is SVGAGI. Losses at the gene ends were 1 base for V and 1 base for J; bases not matched to a gene: 2. The CDR3 totals 15 residues. In DNA, the CDR3 is TGTGCCAGCAGTTACTACACAGGGGGTAACTATGGCTACACCTTC. Amino acid sequence: CASSYYTGGNYGYTF.

This clone has at least ten counts. V gene TRBV15 combines with J gene TRBJ2-5, with no clear D. Trimming removed 2 bases at V and 10 bases at J, with 17 bases between. The CDR3 runs to 14 residues. CDR1 is LNHNV, CDR2 YYDKDF, per germline (reference sequence). CDR3 sequence: CATSRPNGRSGQYF. The CDR3 nucleotides are TGTGCCACCAGCAGACCTAACGGCAGGAGTGGCCAGTACTTC. The complete variable domain, with remaining parts taken from reference TRBV15 and TRBJ2-5, reads DAMVIQNPRYQVTQFGKPVTLSCSQTLNHNVMYWYQQKSSQAPKLLFHYYDKDFNNEADTPDNFQSRRPNTSFCFLDIRSPGLGDTAMYLCATSRPNGRSGQYFGPGTRLLVL.

This clone appeared many times. The J gene is TRBJ1-2, the V gene TRBV19, with 11 nucleotides matching TRBD1. Germline CDR1 reads LNHDA; CDR2 reads SQIVND (reference sequence). V gave up 5 bases and J gave up 4 bases; unmatched junction bases: 3. The CDR3 extends over 14 amino acids. CDR3 region: CASSPGTGGYGYTF. Written as DNA, the CDR3 is TGTGCCAGTAGTCCGGGGACAGGGGGCTATGGCTACACCTTC.

There are many counts of this clone. The chain carries TRBV27 and TRBJ1-2; 9 nucleotides match TRBD1. J was trimmed by 4 bases and V by 5 bases; bases with no gene match: 14. Germline V gene sequence: CDR1 MNHEY, CDR2 SMNVEV (reference sequence). The CDR3 extends over 17 amino acids. The CDR3 is CASSLSGTGFSPYGYTF. The CDR3 DNA reads TGTGCCAGCAGTCTCTCCGGGACAGGGTTTTCTCCCTATGGCTACACCTTC.

The gene calls are TRBV7-3 and TRBJ2-1; 11 bases fit TRBD2. The CDR3 consists of 17 residues. Per the germline V gene, CDR1 is SGHTA and CDR2 is FQGTGA. Trimming cost V 4 bases and J 5 bases; bases outside gene matches: 10. The CDR3 reads CASSSHVAGGYHNEQFF. DNA of the CDR3: TGTGCCAGCAGCTCCCACGTAGCGGGGGGGTACCACAATGAGCAGTTCTTC. The full variable domain, its missing parts supplied by reference TRBV7-3 and TRBJ2-1, is GAGVSQTPSNKVTEKGKYVELRCDPISGHTALYWYRQSLGQGPEFLIYFQGTGAADDSGLPNDRFFAVRPEGSVSTLKIQRTERGDSAVYLCASSSHVAGGYHNEQFFGPGTRLTVL.

Regarding this clone: Additional DNA sequences in this sample encode the identical CDR3. This chain connects TRBV11-2 to TRBJ2-5, with D possibly matching TRBD1 (5 bases). CDR3 length: 15 amino acids. Germline V gene sequence: CDR1 SGHAT, CDR2 FQNNGV. The ends were cut back, 5 bases at V and 6 bases at J, with 19 bases in the middle. The CDR3 spells CASSPLQGRGKTQYF. The DNA for the CDR3 is TGTGCCAGCAGCCCCCTTCAGGGTCGTGGGAAGACCCAGTACTTC.

This clone was seen at least ten times. The chain uses TRBV7-9 and TRBJ2-2; no firm D call. V lost 4 bases and J lost 1, with 10 bases in between. Germline V gives CDR1 SEHNR, CDR2 FQNEAQ (reference sequence). The CDR3 is 15 residues long. This CDR3 reads CASSYLLMNTGELFF. CDR3 nucleotide sequence: TGTGCCAGCAGCTACCTATTGATGAACACCGGGGAGCTGTTTTTT.

The chain has TRBV5-1 and TRBJ2-7; the match to TRBD2 covers 9 bases. The CDR3 consists of 15 residues. The germline V gene encodes CDR1 SGHRS and CDR2 YFSETQ. Unmatched junction bases numbered 7, after V lost 4 bases and J lost 2 bases. Written as DNA, the CDR3 is TGCGCCAGCAGCGTATGGACTAGCGAGACCTACGAGCAGTACTTC. Protein sequence: CASSVWTSETYEQYF.

The chain has TRBV11-1 and TRBJ2-7, with 11 nucleotides matching TRBD2. Germline V lookup: CDR1 SGHAT, CDR2 FQDESV (reference sequence). The CDR3 is 21 amino acids. V shed 0 bases and J 8 bases; nucleotides not matched to a gene: 24. The CDR3 is CASSLALAGGLGGVTRLKQYF. The DNA of the CDR3 is TGTGCCAGCAGCTTAGCGCTAGCGGGGGGACTCGGCGGGGTGACTCGGCTAAAGCAGTACTTC.

This clone was counted at least ten times. The chain carries TRBV12-5 and TRBJ2-3, with 8 positions matching TRBD2. Losses at the gene ends were 1 base for V and 6 bases for J; bases not matched to a gene: 6. The CDR3 runs to 15 residues. The germline CDR1 and CDR2 sequences are LGHNT and FRNRAP. CDR3 sequence: CASGLGTSLGDTQYF. The DNA for the CDR3 is TGTGCTAGTGGTTTGGGGACTAGCCTGGGGGATACGCAGTATTTT.

Ten or more counts support this clone. This chain links TRBV2 with TRBJ2-7, with D unclear. CDR3 length equals 11 residues. The V end lost 0 bases, the J end lost 4 bases, and 1 base lay between the germline ends. Germline CDR1 and CDR2: SNHLY and FYNNEI. CDR3 DNA: TGTGCCAGCAGTGAAGCGTACGAGCAGTACTTC. Amino acid sequence: CASSEAYEQYF.

In the case of this clone: This may be a read error: a much more frequent sequence differs by one nucleotide. Other nucleotide sequences from this sample produce the same CDR3. The genes are TRBV5-5 and TRBJ2-3; the D gene is possibly TRBD2 (6 bases). Trimming shortened V by 8 bases and J by 6 bases, and 13 bases separated the two germline ends. This CDR3 spans 12 amino acids. CDR1 and CDR2 from the germline V gene are SGHKS and YYEKEE (reference sequence). CDR3: CASSPGGDTQYF. The CDR3 DNA is TGTGCCAGTAGCCCAGGAGGGGATACGCAGTATTTT.

This clone was seen at least ten times. The rearrangement links TRBV9 to TRBJ2-5; perhaps D is TRBD1 or TRBD2 (6 bases each). Trimming stripped 3 bases from V and 3 bases from J, with 15 bases between. The germline CDR1 and CDR2 sequences are SGDLS and YYNGEE. This CDR3 is built from 15 residues. This chain's CDR3 is CASSERGGGKETQYF. The CDR3 coding sequence is TGTGCCAGCAGCGAGCGCGGAGGGGGGAAAGAGACCCAGTACTTC.

This clone has a count of ten or more. V and J are TRBV6-4 and TRBJ2-5, with unresolved D. This CDR3 has 15 residues. CDR1 is MRHNA, CDR2 SNTAGT, per germline. The germline V and J ends were trimmed by 8 bases and 2 bases, with 18 bases remaining between them. The DNA for the CDR3 is TGTGCCAGCTCCACGAGCACGGACCGACAAGAGACCCAGTACTTC. This sequence encodes CASSTSTDRQETQYF.

This clone was recorded only once. An end of the junction differs from the germline gene, which may be a read error. The J gene is TRBJ2-7, the V gene TRBV13, with TRBD2 matching 10 bases. The CDR3 spans 14 residues. In germline, CDR1 is PRHDT, CDR2 FYEKMQ (reference sequence). This CDR3 is CANSLGLANCEQYF. In DNA form, the CDR3 reads TGTGCCAACAGCCTGGGACTAGCGAACTGCGAGCAGTACTTC.

There are many counts of this clone. The gene calls are TRBV2 and TRBJ2-1; D possibly corresponds to TRBD1 (6 bases). The CDR3 extends over 15 amino acids. The V end was cut by 4 bases, the J end by 12 bases, with 22 bases between. Looked up from germline, CDR1 is SNHLY and CDR2 is FYNNEI. In DNA form, the CDR3 reads TGTGCCAGCAGTGGGGACACTCTATACAATGTGGGGCAGTTCTTC. Its translation: CASSGDTLYNVGQFF.

This clone was observed many times. The chain has TRBV20-1 and TRBJ2-3; 7 bases agree with TRBD1. Germline lookup yields CDR1 DFQATT and CDR2 SNEGSKA (reference sequence). Trimming took 3 bases from V and 1 from J; bases not matched to a gene: 7. CDR3 length: 15 residues. CDR3: CSARGTDKGTDTQYF. The CDR3 nucleotides are TGCAGTGCTAGGGGGACAGACAAAGGCACAGATACGCAGTATTTT.

This clone was picked up many times. The chain has TRBV28 and TRBJ2-5; 12 bases are shared with TRBD2. CDR3 length: 14 residues. V was pared by 5 bases and J by 3 bases, with 1 base of the junction left unmatched. Germline V gene sequence: CDR1 MDHEN, CDR2 SYDVKM. The CDR3 nucleotides are TGTGCCAGCAGTCCTAGCGGGGGGGAAGAGACCCAGTACTTC. It encodes CASSPSGGEETQYF.

The J gene is TRBJ1-5, the V gene TRBV30, with a weak D call TRBD1 (6 bases). V gave up 3 bases and J gave up 3 bases, with 18 bases separating them. Per germline, CDR1 GTSNPN and CDR2 SVGIG (reference sequence). The CDR3 is 16 amino acids. CDR3 in amino acids: CAWSEQTGRPNQPQHF. The CDR3 DNA reads TGTGCCTGGAGCGAACAGACAGGCCGACCCAATCAGCCCCAGCATTTT.

Many counts were recorded for this clone. V is TRBV10-2 and J is TRBJ2-7; D possibly corresponds to TRBD2 (5 bases). V was shortened by 7 bases and J by 3 bases, with 16 bases between the two germline ends. Germline CDR1 WSHSY, CDR2 SAAADI. This CDR3 spans 14 amino acids. The CDR3 spells CASTNIGRGYEQYF. In DNA, the CDR3 is TGCGCCAGCACCAATATAGGACGGGGCTACGAGCAGTACTTC.

This clone came up many times. The rearrangement joins TRBV5-1 to TRBJ2-1, with 12 bases aligning to TRBD2. Germline values: CDR1 SGHRS, CDR2 YFSETQ. The CDR3 loop spans 18 amino acids. The junction had 8 bases not matched to a gene; V was cut back by 0 bases and J by 4 bases. The CDR3 is CASSLVSSGGGLYNEQFF. The CDR3 coding sequence is TGCGCCAGCAGCTTGGTGTCTAGCGGGGGGGGCCTTTACAATGAGCAGTTCTTC.

V is TRBV5-6 and J is TRBJ2-2; TRBD1 matches 8 bases. Germline CDR1 is SGHDT and CDR2 is YYEEEE. The CDR3 covers 17 residues. V lost 2 bases to trimming and J lost 1 base; unmatched junction nucleotides: 7. The CDR3 coding sequence is TGTGCCAGCAGCTTTACCCGACAGGGGATGAACACCGGGGAGCTGTTTTTT. Translation gives CASSFTRQGMNTGELFF.

This clone was seen repeatedly, ten times or more. The rearrangement joins TRBV6-1 to TRBJ2-3; 7 bases map to TRBD1. Germline assignment: CDR1 MNHNS and CDR2 SASEGT. The CDR3 is 15 residues long. Trimming took 6 bases from V and 3 from J; bases not matched to a gene: 9. DNA for the CDR3: TGTGCCAGCAGCTCGACAGGGTCAACGACAGATACGCAGTATTTT. Protein sequence: CASSSTGSTTDTQYF.

This clone has ten or more counts. This chain joins TRBV7-7 and TRBJ2-7, with D possibly matching TRBD1 (7 bases). The CDR3 extends over 15 amino acids. Germline CDR1 and CDR2: SSHAT and FNYEAQ (reference sequence). Trimming took off 5 bases at V and 1 base at J, with 15 bases between the two ends. CDR3 protein: CASSPGQGGSYEQYF. CDR3 DNA sequence: TGTGCCAGCAGCCCCGGGCAGGGGGGATCCTACGAGCAGTACTTC.